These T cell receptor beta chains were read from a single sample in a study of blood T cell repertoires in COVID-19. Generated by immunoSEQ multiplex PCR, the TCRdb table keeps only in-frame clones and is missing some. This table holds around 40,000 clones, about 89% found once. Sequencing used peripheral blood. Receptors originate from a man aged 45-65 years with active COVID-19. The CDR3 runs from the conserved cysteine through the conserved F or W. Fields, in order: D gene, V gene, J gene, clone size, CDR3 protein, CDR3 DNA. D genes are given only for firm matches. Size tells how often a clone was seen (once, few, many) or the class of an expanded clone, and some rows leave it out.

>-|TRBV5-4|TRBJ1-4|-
CASSKEGGDEKLFF
TGTGCCAGCAGCAAGGAAGGGGGAGATGAAAAACTGTTTTTT
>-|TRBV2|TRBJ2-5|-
CASSVAGTKETQYF
TGTGCCAGCAGTGTGGCGGGAACGAAAGAGACCCAGTACTTC
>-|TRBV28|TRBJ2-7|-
CASSFQDSYEQYF
TGTGCCAGCAGTTTCCAGGACTCCTACGAGCAGTACTTC
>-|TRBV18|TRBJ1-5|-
CASSPLAGDQPQHF
TGTGCCAGCTCACCTTTAGCTGGCGATCAGCCCCAGCATTTT
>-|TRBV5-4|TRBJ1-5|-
CASSLGGGSNQPQHF
TGTGCCAGCAGCTTGGGGGGGGGTAGCAATCAGCCCCAGCATTTT
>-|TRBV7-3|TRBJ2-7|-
CASSLKAQGKYEQYF
TGTGCCAGCAGCCTAAAGGCGCAGGGGAAATACGAGCAGTACTTC
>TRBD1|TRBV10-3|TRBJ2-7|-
CALRGQGFDEQYF
TGTGCCCTAAGGGGACAGGGGTTCGACGAGCAGTACTTC
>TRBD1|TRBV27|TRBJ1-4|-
CASSLYPGGPGGEKLFF
TGTGCCAGCAGTTTATATCCAGGGGGCCCCGGAGGTGAAAAACTGTTTTTT
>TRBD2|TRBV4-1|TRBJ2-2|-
CASSQELAAAGELFF
TGCGCCAGCAGCCAAGAGCTAGCGGCGGCCGGGGAGCTGTTTTTT
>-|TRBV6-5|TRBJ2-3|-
CASRRGYTQYF
TGTGCCAGCCGGCGGGGATATACGCAGTATTTT
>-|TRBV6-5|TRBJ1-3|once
CASSPLKTGGNTIYF
TGTGCCAGCAGCCCCCTAAAGACAGGTGGAAACACCATATATTTT
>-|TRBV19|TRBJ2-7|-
CASSIDLAVEQYF
TGTGCCAGTAGTATAGATCTGGCAGTCGAGCAGTACTTC
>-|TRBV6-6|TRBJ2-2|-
CAGLGGTGELFF
TGTGCCGGGTTGGGGGGCACCGGGGAGCTGTTTTTT
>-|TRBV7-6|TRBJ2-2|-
CASSLGGGPGRPGELFF
TGTGCCAGCAGCTTAGGGGGGGGGCCGGGCCGTCCCGGGGAGCTGTTTTTT
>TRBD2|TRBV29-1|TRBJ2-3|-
CSVEVSGSGTDTQYF
TGCAGCGTTGAGGTTAGCGGGAGTGGCACAGATACGCAGTATTTT
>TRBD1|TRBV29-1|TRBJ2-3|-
CSAGQETDTQYF
TGCAGCGCCGGACAGGAGACAGATACGCAGTATTTT
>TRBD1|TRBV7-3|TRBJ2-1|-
CASSSGQGASYNEQFF
TGTGCCAGCAGCTCCGGACAGGGAGCTTCGTACAATGAGCAGTTCTTC
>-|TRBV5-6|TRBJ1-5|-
CASTDFRKTGQPQHF
TGTGCCAGCACGGATTTCAGGAAGACCGGTCAGCCCCAGCATTTT
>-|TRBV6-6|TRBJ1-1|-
CASSPPQGGTEAFF
TGTGCCAGCAGTCCCCCACAGGGTGGAACTGAAGCTTTCTTT
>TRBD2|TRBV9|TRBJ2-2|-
CASRGGANTGELFF
TGTGCCAGCCGGGGAGGGGCGAACACCGGGGAGCTGTTTTTT
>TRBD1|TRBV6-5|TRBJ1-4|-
CASRNLRGANEKLFF
TGTGCCAGCAGGAATCTCAGGGGGGCTAATGAAAAACTGTTTTTT
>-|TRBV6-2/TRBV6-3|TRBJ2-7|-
CASSYSPTYEQYF
TGTGCCAGCAGTTACTCCCCAACCTACGAGCAGTACTTC
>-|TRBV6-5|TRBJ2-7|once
CASRYGPSPYEQYF
TGTGCCAGCAGATACGGGCCCTCACCCTACGAGCAGTACTTC
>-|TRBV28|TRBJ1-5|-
CATILRVNQPQHF
TGTGCCACGATCCTCCGAGTCAATCAGCCCCAGCATTTT
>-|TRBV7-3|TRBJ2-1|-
CASSLRRSRHNEQFF
TGTGCCAGCAGCTTAAGGCGGAGTCGACACAATGAGCAGTTCTTC
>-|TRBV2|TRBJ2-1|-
CASSDQGTYNEQFF
TGTGCCAGCAGTGATCAGGGTACCTACAATGAGCAGTTCTTC
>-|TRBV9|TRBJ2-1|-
CASSVGSGRTSYNEQFF
TGTGCCAGCAGCGTAGGTTCCGGGAGAACTTCCTACAATGAGCAGTTCTTC
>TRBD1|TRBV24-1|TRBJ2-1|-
CATSDPKAGTGYNEQFF
TGTGCCACCAGTGATCCAAAGGCCGGGACAGGCTACAATGAGCAGTTCTTC
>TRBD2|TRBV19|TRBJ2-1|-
CASSIGLGRGNEQFF
TGTGCCAGTAGTATAGGCCTCGGGAGGGGGAATGAGCAGTTCTTC
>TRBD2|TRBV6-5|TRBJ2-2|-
CASRTSGKVGELFF
TGTGCCAGCAGGACTAGCGGGAAGGTCGGGGAGCTGTTTTTT
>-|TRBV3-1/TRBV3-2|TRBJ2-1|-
CASSAPDLSNEQFF
TGTGCCAGCAGCGCTCCGGACTTAAGCAATGAGCAGTTCTTC
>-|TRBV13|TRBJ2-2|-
CASSLGHNTGELFF
TGTGCCAGCAGCTTAGGACATAACACCGGGGAGCTGTTTTTT
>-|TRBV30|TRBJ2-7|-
CAWSVGLMTYEQYF
TGTGCCTGGAGTGTGGGACTGATGACCTACGAGCAGTACTTC
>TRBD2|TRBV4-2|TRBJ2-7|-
CASSQEVAGNHEQYF
TGTGCCAGCAGCCAAGAAGTAGCGGGAAACCACGAGCAGTACTTC
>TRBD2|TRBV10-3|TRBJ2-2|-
CAMGYGREKNTGELFF
TGTGCCATGGGGTATGGGCGGGAGAAGAACACCGGGGAGCTGTTTTTT
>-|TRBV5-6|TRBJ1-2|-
CASSPTGLDGYTF
TGTGCCAGCAGCCCGACGGGACTAGATGGCTACACCTTC
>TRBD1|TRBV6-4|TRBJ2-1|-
CASSAGTGVMEQFF
TGTGCCAGCAGTGCAGGGACAGGGGTGATGGAGCAGTTCTTC
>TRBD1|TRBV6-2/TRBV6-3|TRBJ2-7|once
CASSYRGPRAYEQYF
TGTGCCAGCAGTTACAGGGGGCCGAGGGCCTACGAGCAGTACTTC
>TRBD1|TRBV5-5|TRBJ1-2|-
CASSYQGVGGGYTF
TGTGCCAGCAGCTATCAGGGGGTGGGAGGTGGCTACACCTTC
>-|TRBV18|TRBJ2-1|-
CASLPGTLNEQFF
TGTGCCAGCCTGCCCGGGACTCTAAATGAGCAGTTCTTC
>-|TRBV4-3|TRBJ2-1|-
CASSQEREGDEQFF
TGCGCCAGCAGCCAAGAAAGGGAGGGGGATGAGCAGTTCTTC
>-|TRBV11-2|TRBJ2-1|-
CASSFEGNEQFF
TGTGCCAGCAGCTTTGAGGGCAATGAGCAGTTCTTC
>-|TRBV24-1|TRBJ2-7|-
CATSLSGTYEQYF
TGTGCCACCAGCCTTAGCGGAACCTACGAGCAGTACTTC
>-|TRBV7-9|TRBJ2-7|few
CASSLGPQGVHEQYF
TGTGCCAGCAGCTTAGGACCACAGGGAGTCCACGAGCAGTACTTC
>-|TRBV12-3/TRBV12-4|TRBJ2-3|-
CANRDSTDTQYF
TGTGCCAACCGGGACTCCACAGATACGCAGTATTTT
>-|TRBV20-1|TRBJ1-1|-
CSTGSTEAFF
TGCAGTACCGGTTCCACTGAAGCTTTCTTT
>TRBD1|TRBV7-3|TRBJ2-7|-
CASSFPDRGTAKLTYEQYF
TGTGCCAGCAGCTTCCCGGACAGGGGGACCGCTAAACTTACCTACGAGCAGTACTTC
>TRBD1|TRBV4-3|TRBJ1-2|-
CASSQDVRTGDGYTF
TGCGCCAGCAGCCAAGATGTCAGGACAGGGGATGGCTACACCTTC
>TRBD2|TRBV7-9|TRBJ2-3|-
CASSLAIFGGTDTQYF
TGTGCCAGCAGCTTAGCCATTTTCGGGGGGACAGATACGCAGTATTTT
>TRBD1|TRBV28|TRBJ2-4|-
CASSLFTGGGIQYF
TGTGCCAGCAGTTTATTCACAGGGGGTGGCATTCAGTACTTC
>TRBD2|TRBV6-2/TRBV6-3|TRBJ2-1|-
CASSYSISAGGDEQFF
TGTGCCAGCAGTTACTCGATTTCGGCGGGAGGCGATGAGCAGTTCTTC
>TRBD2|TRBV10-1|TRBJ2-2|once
CASSGLASTGELFF
TGCGCCAGCTCGGGACTAGCCTCCACCGGGGAGCTGTTTTTT
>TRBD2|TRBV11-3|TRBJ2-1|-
CASSLLLGGLAANEQFF
TGTGCCAGCAGCTTACTCCTGGGGGGACTAGCGGCCAATGAGCAGTTCTTC
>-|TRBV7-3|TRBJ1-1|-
CASSDPGLEAFF
TGTGCCAGCAGCGACCCAGGGCTTGAAGCTTTCTTT